The T cell receptor beta chain described here comes from a study of shared clonotypes between healthy human individuals (dated by TCRdb to the early 2020s). Notes on the research overall: The cohort comprised two women and a few men aged 18 to 49 years. The study deeply sequenced blood TCR repertoires of five healthy adults to estimate repertoire size and the extent of clonotype sharing between individuals. Per donor, leukapheresis produced somewhere between about 0.94 and 8.9 billion PBMCs. To increase sequencing depth and limit assay-specific biases, TCR repertoire library preparation and sequencing were carried out by different laboratories using diverse techniques.

Clipping removes 5 bases from V and 6 bases from J, with 16 as the unmatched junction base count. The germline V gene gives CDR1 as SGDLS and CDR2 as YYNGEE. CDR3 length: 16 amino acids, cysteine to phenylalanine. Only the CDR3 portion is preserved as DNA: 48 bases, with reading frame beginning at the first base. The research as a whole found: Sampling was restricted to blood, and TCR repertoires in tissue are likely to differ from TCR repertoires in blood. The small number of donors limited the genetic and exposure-history diversity represented. Pairwise subsampling indicated that sequencing depth was expected to affect the degree of clonotype sharing among donors.

On this clone: Its recognized antigen is unknown. Per-base qualities were not stored, and no clone one base away is much larger.

Using the deep immunoSEQ assay, multiplex PCR amplified TCR CDR3 regions from genomic DNA. For each cell subset, the extracted genomic DNA was distributed evenly across all wells of several immunoSEQ 96-well plates, and each plate served as one replicate. For unsorted PBMC, approximately 300 ng of genomic DNA, equivalent to about 30,000 T cell genomes, went into each replicate PCR. Genomic DNA from unsorted PBMC was sequenced over ten immunoSEQ deep assay plates. The purified libraries were quantified using a Qubit 3.0 fluorometer, sized with a Bioanalyzer 2100, and then quantified again using the KAPA Library Quantification kit. Every immunoSEQ 96-well plate was sequenced on a separate single-read 150-cycle Illumina NextSeq 550 flow cell. Concerning the study's data processing: Because the immunoSEQ output held only junctional sequences and lacked quality scores, the filtering could not match the filtering applied to full-length reads. To assign V/J genes and CDR3, sequences were annotated using PyIR, a Python wrapper for IgBLAST v1.9, with IMGT germline references. Reads with weak V/J assignments (E-value above 1e-6), missing CDR3, stop codons, out-of-frame junctions, or ambiguous translated residues were removed. V3J clonotypes were defined as sequences sharing an identical inferred V gene, J gene, and CDR3 amino acid sequence. The percentage overlap between two repertoires was calculated by dividing the number of shared unique clonotypes by the size of the smaller repertoire. Repertoire richness was assessed with RTK rarefaction, the Chao1 estimator, and Recon v2.1 estimates of unobserved clonotypes. The immuneACCESS repertoire file appears here via TCRdb, limited to in-frame rearrangements. These files lack a portion of the clones; in checked studies, under half of the deficit traces to unresolved V genes, and the cause of the others is not known. V and J calls and clone size follow that table, whereas D and trimming were derived from the DNA. The sample records about 480,000 clones, over 75% of which are singletons. Around 13% of the sample is taken by the ten largest.

The donors were healthy, HIV-negative adults with no recently reported acute infections or vaccinations. Every donor was a Caucasian adult living in Nashville, Tennessee, USA. For unsorted samples, tens of millions of PBMCs were counted, and genomic DNA was extracted using the QIAamp DNA Blood Mini kit. Blood was obtained by leukapheresis, after which PBMCs were separated by Ficoll-Histopaque density gradient centrifugation and cryopreserved in liquid nitrogen vapor phase. The source of this sequence is a woman between 40 and 50 years old in good health. Some clones in this sample may be carry-over from other donors' samples. Sequenced sample: PBMCs. Recombination joined TRBV9 with TRBJ1-2, and TRBD1 matches 7 of the central bases. For the CDR3, the sequence is CASRAQGQWMGDGYTF. The nucleotides read TGTGCCAGCAGAGCCCAGGGACAGTGGATGGGCGATGGCTACACCTTC.